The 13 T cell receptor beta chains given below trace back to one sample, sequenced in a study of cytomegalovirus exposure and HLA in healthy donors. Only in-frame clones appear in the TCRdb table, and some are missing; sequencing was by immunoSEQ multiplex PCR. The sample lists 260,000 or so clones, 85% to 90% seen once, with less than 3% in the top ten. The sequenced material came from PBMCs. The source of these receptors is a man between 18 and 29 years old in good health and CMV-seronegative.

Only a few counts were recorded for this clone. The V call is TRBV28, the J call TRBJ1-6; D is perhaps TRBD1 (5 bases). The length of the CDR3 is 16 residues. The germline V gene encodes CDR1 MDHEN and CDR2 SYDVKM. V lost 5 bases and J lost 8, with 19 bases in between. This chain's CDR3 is CASSRIGGGTDSPLHF. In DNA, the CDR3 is TGTGCCAGCAGTCGAATTGGTGGGGGGACGGATTCACCCCTCCACTTT.

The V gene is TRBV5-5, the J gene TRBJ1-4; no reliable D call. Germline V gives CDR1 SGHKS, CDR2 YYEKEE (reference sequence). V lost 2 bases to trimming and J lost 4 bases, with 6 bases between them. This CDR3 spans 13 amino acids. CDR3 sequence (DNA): TGTGCCAGCAGCTTACGGGGTAATGAAAAACTGTTTTTT. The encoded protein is CASSLRGNEKLFF.

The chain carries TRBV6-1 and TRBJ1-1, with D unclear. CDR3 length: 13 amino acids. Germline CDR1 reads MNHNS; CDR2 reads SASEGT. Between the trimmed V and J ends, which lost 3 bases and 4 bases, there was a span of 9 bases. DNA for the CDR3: TGTGCCAGCAGTGACGGGGTGGGCACTGAAGCTTTCTTT. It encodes CASSDGVGTEAFF.

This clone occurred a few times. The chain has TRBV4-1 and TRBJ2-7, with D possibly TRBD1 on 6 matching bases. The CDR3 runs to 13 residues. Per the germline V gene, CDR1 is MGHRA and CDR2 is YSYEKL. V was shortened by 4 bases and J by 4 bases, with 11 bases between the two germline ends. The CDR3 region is CASSLTGVYEQYF. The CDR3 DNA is TGCGCCAGCAGCCTGACAGGAGTATACGAGCAGTACTTC.

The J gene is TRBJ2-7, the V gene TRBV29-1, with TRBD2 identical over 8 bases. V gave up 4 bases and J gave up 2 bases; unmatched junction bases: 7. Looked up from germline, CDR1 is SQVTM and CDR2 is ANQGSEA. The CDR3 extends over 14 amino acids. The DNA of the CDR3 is TGCAGCGTTGGAGCGGGGGTCGGTCCCTACGAGCAGTACTTC. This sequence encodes CSVGAGVGPYEQYF.

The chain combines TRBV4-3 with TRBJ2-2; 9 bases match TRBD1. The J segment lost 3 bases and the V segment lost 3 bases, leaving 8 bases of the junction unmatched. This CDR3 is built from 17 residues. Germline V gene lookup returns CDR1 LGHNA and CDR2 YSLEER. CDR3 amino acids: CASSHATGGRYTGELFF. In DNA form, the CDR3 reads TGCGCCAGCAGCCACGCAACAGGGGGCCGGTACACCGGGGAGCTGTTTTTT.

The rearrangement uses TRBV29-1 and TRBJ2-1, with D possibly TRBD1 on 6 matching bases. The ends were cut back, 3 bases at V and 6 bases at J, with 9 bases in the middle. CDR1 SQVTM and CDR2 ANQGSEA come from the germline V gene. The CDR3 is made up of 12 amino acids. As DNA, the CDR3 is TGCAGCGTTGACAGGGGCACCAATGAGCAGTTCTTC. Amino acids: CSVDRGTNEQFF.

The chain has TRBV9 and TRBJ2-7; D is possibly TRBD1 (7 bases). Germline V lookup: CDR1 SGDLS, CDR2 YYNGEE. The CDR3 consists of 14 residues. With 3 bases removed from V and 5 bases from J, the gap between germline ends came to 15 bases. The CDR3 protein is CASSGQGLGNEQYF. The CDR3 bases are TGTGCCAGCAGCGGACAGGGACTGGGGAACGAGCAGTACTTC.

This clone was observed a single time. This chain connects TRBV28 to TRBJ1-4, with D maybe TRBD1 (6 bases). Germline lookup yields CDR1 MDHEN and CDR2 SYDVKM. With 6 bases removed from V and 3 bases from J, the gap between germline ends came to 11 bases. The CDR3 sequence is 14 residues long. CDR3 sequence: CASRGQNPNEKLFF. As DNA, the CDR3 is TGTGCCAGCAGGGGACAAAATCCTAATGAAAAACTGTTTTTT. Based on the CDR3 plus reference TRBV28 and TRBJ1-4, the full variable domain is DVKVTQSSRYLVKRTGEKVFLECVQDMDHENMFWYRQDPGLGLRLIYFSYDVKMKEKGDIPEGYSVSREKKERFSLILESASTNQTSMYLCASRGQNPNEKLFFGSGTQLSVL.

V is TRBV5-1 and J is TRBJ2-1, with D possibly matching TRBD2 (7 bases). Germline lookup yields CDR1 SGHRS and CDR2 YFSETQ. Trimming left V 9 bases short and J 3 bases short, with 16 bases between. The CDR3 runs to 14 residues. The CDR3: CATMEGGDYNEQFF. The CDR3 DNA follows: TGCGCCACCATGGAAGGGGGGGACTACAATGAGCAGTTCTTC.

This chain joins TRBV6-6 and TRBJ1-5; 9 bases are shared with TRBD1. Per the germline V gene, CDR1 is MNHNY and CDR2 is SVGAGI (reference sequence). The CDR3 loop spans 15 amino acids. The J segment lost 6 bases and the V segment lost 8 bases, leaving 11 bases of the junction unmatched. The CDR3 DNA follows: TGTGCCAGCTCTATGGGGACAGGGAGTGCTCAGCCCCAGCATTTT. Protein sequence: CASSMGTGSAQPQHF.

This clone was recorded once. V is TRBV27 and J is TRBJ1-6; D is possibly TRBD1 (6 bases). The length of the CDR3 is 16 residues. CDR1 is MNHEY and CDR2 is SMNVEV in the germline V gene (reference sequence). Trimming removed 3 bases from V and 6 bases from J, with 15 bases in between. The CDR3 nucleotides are TGTGCCAGCAGTTTCCAACCCGGGACACCTAATTCACCCCTCCACTTT. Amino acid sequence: CASSFQPGTPNSPLHF.

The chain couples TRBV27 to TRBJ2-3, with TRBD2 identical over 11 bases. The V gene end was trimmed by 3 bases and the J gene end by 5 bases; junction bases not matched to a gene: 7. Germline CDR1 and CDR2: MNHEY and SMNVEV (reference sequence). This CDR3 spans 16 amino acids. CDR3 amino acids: CASSLLLAGVIDTQYF. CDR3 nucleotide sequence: TGTGCCAGCAGTTTGTTACTAGCGGGGGTTATAGATACGCAGTATTTT.